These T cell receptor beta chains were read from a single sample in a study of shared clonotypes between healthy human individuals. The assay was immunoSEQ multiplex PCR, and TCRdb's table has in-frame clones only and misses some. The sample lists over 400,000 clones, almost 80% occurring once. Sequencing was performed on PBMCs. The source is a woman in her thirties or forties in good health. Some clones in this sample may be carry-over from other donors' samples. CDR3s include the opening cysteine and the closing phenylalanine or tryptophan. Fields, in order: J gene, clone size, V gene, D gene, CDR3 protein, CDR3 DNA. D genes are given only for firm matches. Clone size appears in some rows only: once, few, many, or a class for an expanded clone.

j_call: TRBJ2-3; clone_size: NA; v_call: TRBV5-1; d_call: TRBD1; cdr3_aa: CASSLGQGFTDTQYF; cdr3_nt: TGCGCCAGCAGCTTGGGACAGGGGTTCACAGATACGCAGTATTTT
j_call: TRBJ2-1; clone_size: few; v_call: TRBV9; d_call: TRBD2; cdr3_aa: CASSVHSGSHEQFF; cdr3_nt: TGTGCCAGCAGCGTACATAGCGGGAGCCATGAGCAGTTCTTC
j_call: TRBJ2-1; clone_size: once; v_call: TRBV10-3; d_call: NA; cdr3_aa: CAISDVGYNEQFF; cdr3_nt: TGTGCCATCAGTGACGTCGGCTACAATGAGCAGTTCTTC
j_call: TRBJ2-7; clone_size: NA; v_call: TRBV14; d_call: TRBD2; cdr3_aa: CASSLFSGSRHEQYF; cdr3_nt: TGTGCCAGCAGCCTTTTTAGCGGGAGTAGGCACGAGCAGTACTTC
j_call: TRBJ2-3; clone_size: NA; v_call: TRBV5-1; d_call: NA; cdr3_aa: CASSLDSLTDTQYF; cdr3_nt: TGCGCCAGCAGCTTGGATAGTCTGACAGATACGCAGTATTTT
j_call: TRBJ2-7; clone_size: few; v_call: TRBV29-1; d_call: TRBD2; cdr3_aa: CSVEGDYSYEQYF; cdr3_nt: TGCAGCGTTGAGGGGGACTACTCCTACGAGCAGTACTTC
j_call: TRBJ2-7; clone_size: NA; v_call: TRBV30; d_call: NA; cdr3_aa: CAWKPDSHYEQYF; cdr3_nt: TGTGCCTGGAAACCGGACAGTCACTACGAGCAGTACTTC
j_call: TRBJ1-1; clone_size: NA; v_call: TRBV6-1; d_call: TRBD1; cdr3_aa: CASSEGDRATEAFF; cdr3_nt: TGTGCCAGCAGTGAAGGGGACAGGGCGACTGAAGCTTTCTTT
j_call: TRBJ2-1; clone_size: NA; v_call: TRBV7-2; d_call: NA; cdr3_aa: CASSLIYNEQFF; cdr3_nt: TGTGCCAGCAGCTTAATTTACAATGAGCAGTTCTTC
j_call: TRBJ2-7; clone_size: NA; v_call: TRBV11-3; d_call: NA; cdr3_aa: CASSFGHGYEQYF; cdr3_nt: TGTGCCAGCAGCTTCGGACATGGGTACGAGCAGTACTTC
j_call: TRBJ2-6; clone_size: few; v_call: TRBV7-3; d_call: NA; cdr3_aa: CASSPPVGANVLTF; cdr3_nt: TGTGCCAGCAGCCCCCCGGTTGGGGCCAACGTCCTGACTTTC
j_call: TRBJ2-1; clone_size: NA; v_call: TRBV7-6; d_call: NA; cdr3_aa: CASSISGSYNEQFF; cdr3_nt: TGTGCCAGCAGCATTAGCGGATCCTACAATGAGCAGTTCTTC
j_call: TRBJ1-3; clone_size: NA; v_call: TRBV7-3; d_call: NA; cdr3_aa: CASSLTGSGNTIYF; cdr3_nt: TGTGCCAGCAGCTTAACAGGGTCTGGAAACACCATATATTTT
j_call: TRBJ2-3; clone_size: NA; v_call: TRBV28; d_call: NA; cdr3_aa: CASSLIGQSSTDTQYF; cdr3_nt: TGTGCCAGCAGTCTGATCGGGCAATCTAGCACAGATACGCAGTATTTT
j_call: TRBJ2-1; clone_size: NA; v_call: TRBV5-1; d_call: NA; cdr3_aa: CASSLANEQFF; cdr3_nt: TGCGCCAGCAGCTTAGCGAATGAGCAGTTCTTC
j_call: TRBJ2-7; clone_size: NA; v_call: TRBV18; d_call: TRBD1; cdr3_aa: CASSQNRGEDEQYF; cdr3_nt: TGTGCCAGCTCCCAGAACAGGGGGGAAGACGAGCAGTACTTC
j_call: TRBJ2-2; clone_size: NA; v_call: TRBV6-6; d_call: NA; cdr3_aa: CASKVIAGELFF; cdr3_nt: TGTGCCAGCAAAGTGATTGCCGGGGAGCTGTTTTTT
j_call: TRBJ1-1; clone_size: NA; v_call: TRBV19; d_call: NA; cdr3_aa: CASSISGDVGNTEAFF; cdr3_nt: TGTGCCAGTAGTATCTCAGGGGATGTGGGGAACACTGAAGCTTTCTTT
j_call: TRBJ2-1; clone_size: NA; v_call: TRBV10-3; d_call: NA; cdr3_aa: CAISPGGGNEQFF; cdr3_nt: TGTGCCATCAGCCCCGGAGGTGGGAATGAGCAGTTCTTC
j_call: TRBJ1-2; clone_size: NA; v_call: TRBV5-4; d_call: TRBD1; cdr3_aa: CASRQGGGLGYTF; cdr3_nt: TGTGCCAGCAGGCAGGGAGGGGGCCTTGGCTACACCTTC
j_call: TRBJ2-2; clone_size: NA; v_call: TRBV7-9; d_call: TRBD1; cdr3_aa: CASTIRGQNTGELFF; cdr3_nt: TGTGCCAGCACCATCAGGGGGCAGAACACCGGGGAGCTGTTTTTT
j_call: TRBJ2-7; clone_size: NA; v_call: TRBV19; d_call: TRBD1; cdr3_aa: CASRIPGQDLRLNF; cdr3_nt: TGTGCCAGTAGGATTCCGGGACAGGACCTACGATTGAACTTC
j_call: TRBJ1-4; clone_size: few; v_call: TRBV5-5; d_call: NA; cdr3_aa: CASSLVGNSNEKLFF; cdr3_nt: TGTGCCAGCAGCTTGGTGGGAAACTCTAATGAAAAACTGTTTTTT
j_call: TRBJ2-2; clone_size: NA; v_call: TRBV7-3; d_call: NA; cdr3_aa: CASSFTPTGSAGELFF; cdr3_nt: TGTGCCAGCAGCTTCACACCAACAGGGTCGGCCGGGGAGCTGTTTTTT
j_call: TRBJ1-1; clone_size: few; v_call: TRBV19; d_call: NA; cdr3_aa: CASSLQGMNTEAFF; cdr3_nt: TGTGCCAGTAGTTTACAGGGCATGAACACTGAAGCTTTCTTT
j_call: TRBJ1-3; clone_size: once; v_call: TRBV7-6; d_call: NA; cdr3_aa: CASSLGGGNGNTIYF; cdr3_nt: TGTGCCAGCAGCCTCGGCGGGGGTAATGGAAACACCATATATTTT